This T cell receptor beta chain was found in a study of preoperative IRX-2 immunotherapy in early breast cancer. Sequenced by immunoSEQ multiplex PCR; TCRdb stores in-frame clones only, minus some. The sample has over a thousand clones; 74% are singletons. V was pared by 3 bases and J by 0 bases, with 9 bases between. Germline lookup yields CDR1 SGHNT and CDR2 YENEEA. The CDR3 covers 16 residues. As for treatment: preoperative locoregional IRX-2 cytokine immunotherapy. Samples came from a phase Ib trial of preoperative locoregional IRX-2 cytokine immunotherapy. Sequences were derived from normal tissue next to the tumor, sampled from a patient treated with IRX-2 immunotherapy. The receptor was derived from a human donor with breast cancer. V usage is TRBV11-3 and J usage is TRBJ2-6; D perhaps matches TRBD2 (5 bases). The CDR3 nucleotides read TGTGCCAGCAGCTTGAACGGACTCTCTGGGGCCAACGTCCTGACTTTC. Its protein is CASSLNGLSGANVLTF.